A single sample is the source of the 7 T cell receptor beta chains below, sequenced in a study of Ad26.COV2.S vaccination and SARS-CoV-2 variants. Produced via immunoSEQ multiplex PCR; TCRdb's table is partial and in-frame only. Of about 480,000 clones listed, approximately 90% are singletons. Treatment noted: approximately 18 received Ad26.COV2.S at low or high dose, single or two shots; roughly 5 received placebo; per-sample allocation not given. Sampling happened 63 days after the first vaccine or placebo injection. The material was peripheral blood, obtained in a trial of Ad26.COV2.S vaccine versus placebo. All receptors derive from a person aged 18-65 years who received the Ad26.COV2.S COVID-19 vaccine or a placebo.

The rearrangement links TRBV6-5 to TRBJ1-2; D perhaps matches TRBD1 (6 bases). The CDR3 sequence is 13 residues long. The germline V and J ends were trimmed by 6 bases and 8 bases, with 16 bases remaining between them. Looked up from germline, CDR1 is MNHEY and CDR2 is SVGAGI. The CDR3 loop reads CASRVGGLDGYTF. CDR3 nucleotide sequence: TGTGCCAGCAGGGTCGGGGGGCTCGACGGCTACACCTTC.

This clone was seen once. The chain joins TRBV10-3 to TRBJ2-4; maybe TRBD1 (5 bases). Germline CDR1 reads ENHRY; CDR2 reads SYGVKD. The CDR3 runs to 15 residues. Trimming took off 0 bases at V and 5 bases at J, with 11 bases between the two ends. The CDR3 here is CAISESDSRENIQYF. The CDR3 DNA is TGTGCCATCAGTGAGTCCGACAGTCGCGAAAACATTCAGTACTTC.

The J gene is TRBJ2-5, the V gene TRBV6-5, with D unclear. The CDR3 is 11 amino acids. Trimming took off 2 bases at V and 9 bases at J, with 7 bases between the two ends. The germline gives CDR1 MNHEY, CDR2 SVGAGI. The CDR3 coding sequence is TGTGCCAGCAGTTACAGAGACTCCCAGTACTTC. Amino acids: CASSYRDSQYF.

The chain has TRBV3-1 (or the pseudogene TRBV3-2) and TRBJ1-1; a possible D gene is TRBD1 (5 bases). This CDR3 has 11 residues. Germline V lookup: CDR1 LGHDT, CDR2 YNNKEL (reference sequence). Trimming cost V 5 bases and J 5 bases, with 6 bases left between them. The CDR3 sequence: CASSWGTEAFF. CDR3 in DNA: TGTGCCAGCAGCTGGGGGACTGAAGCTTTCTTT.

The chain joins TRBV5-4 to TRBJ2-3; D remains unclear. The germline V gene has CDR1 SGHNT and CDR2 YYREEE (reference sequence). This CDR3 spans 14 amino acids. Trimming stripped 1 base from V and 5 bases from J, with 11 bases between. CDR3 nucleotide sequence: TGTGCCAGCAGCTTGTCAGCGACCGAAGATACGCAGTATTTT. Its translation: CASSLSATEDTQYF. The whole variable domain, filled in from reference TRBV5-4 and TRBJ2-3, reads ETGVTQSPTHLIKTRGQQVTLRCSSQSGHNTVSWYQQALGQGPQFIFQYYREEENGRGNFPPRFSGLQFPNYSSELNVNALELDDSALYLCASSLSATEDTQYFGPGTRLTVL.

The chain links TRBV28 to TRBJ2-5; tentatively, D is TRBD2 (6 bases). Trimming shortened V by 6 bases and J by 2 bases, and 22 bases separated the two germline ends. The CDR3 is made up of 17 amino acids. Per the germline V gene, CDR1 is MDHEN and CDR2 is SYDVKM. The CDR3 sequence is CASSHVSGIAEQETQYF. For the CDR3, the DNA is TGTGCCAGCAGCCACGTATCCGGTATAGCGGAACAAGAGACCCAGTACTTC.

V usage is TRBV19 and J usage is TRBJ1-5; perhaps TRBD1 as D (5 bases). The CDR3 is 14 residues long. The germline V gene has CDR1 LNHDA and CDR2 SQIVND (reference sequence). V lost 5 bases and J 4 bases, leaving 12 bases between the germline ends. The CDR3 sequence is CASSVQGQNQPQHF. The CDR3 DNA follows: TGTGCCAGTAGTGTCCAGGGCCAGAATCAGCCCCAGCATTTT.